The text below deals with one T cell receptor (beta chain). Its antigen is unknown. This record belongs to a study of cytomegalovirus exposure and HLA in healthy donors. Study-wide findings and caveats: Sequence variants that were highly shared formed a cluster that was likely a sequencing artifact. Later on, analysis showed that most CMV-associated TCR beta chains appeared to be HLA-restricted. For most TCR beta V segments, an earlier analysis put the productive rate at about 87% or about 30% of the time.

CDR1 KGHSH and CDR2 LQKENI come from the germline V gene. The germline V and J ends were trimmed by 3 bases and 4 bases, with 16 bases remaining between them. CDR3 length equals 15 residues. In the PCR, 60 Vbeta and 13 Jbeta primers were used. TCRdb's table, derived via immunoSEQ multiplex PCR, lists solely in-frame clones and lacks some. Of around 130,000 clones in the sample, roughly 74% were seen once. The chain joins TRBV18 to TRBJ2-7, with D perhaps TRBD2 (5 bases). The sample taken for sequencing was PBMCs. The receptor was derived from a man in his forties or fifties in good health and CMV-seropositive. This CDR3 reads CASSPGEPYLYEQYF. The CDR3 DNA is TGTGCCAGCTCACCTGGGGAGCCCTACTTATACGAGCAGTACTTC.